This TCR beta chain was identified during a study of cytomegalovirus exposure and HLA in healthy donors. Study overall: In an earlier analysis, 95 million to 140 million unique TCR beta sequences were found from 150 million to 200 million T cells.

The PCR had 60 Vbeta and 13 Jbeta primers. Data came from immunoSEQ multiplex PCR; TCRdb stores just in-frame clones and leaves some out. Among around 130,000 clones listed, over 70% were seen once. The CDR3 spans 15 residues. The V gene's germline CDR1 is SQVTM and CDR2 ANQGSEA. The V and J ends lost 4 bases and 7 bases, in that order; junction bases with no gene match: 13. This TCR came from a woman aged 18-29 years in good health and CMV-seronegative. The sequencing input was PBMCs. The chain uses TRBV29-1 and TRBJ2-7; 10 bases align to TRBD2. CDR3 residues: CSVASGGLASSEQYF. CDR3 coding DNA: TGCAGCGTTGCCTCCGGGGGACTAGCGAGTAGTGAGCAGTACTTC.